Below are 6 T cell receptor beta chains sequenced from a single sample in a study of OX40 agonist ivuxolimab in advanced cancers. This table comes from immunoSEQ multiplex PCR, and its TCRdb copy is limited to in-frame clones, with some not included. The sample shows 75,000 to 80,000 clones, about 94% of them seen only once. The source was CD4+ or CD8+ T cells sorted from blood, collected in a trial of the OX40 agonist ivuxolimab. The receptor source for this set is an adult with an advanced solid tumor such as melanoma, head and neck, liver or kidney cancer.

The rearrangement links TRBV27 to TRBJ2-1, with 8 bases identical to TRBD1. Unmatched junction bases numbered 9, after V lost 2 bases and J lost 15 bases. From germline, CDR1 is MNHEY and CDR2 SMNVEV (reference sequence). The CDR3 has 13 residues. CDR3 sequence: CASSLGVGQESFF. CDR3 sequence (DNA): TGTGCCAGCAGTTTAGGGGTGGGACAGGAGTCGTTCTTC.

The genes are TRBV7-9 and TRBJ1-2, with 7 bases aligning to TRBD1. CDR1 is SEHNR and CDR2 is FQNEAQ in the germline V gene (reference sequence). The V gene end was trimmed by 8 bases and the J gene end by 2 bases; junction bases not matched to a gene: 8. The CDR3 consists of 14 residues. CDR3 protein: CASLGTAFNYGYTF. The CDR3 DNA sequence: TGTGCCAGCTTGGGGACAGCATTCAACTATGGCTACACCTTC.

The chain couples TRBV6-5 to TRBJ2-7; TRBD2 matches 8 bases. This CDR3 is built from 14 residues. Trimming took 6 bases from V and 0 from J; bases not matched to a gene: 4. Germline V lookup: CDR1 MNHEY, CDR2 SVGAGI. The CDR3 DNA follows: TGTGCCAGCAGCGGGGGGGTCCTCTCCTACGAGCAGTACTTC. Protein sequence: CASSGGVLSYEQYF.

V usage is TRBV28 and J usage is TRBJ2-7, with 7 bases aligning to TRBD1. CDR1 and CDR2 from the germline V gene are MDHEN and SYDVKM. This CDR3 contains 13 residues. Trimming cost V 1 base and J 5 bases; bases outside gene matches: 2. The CDR3 reads CASSLYRGHEQYF. The CDR3, as DNA: TGTGCCAGCAGTTTATACAGGGGCCACGAGCAGTACTTC.

This chain uses TRBV27 with TRBJ1-1, with no clear D. This CDR3 spans 12 amino acids. The ends were cut back, 3 bases at V and 7 bases at J, with 9 bases in the middle. CDR1 MNHEY and CDR2 SMNVEV come from the germline V gene (reference sequence). In nucleotides, the CDR3 is TGTGCCAGCAGTTTTTTGGGGAATGAAGCTTTCTTT. Its translation: CASSFLGNEAFF.

This chain connects TRBV4-1 to TRBJ1-1; 11 bases match TRBD1. The length of the CDR3 is 15 residues. Germline trimming cut 4 bases from V and 7 bases from J; bases unmatched to any gene: 8. CDR1 MGHRA and CDR2 YSYEKL come from the germline V gene. Here the CDR3 reads CASSPAGQGAVEAFF. The CDR3 region has the DNA TGCGCCAGCAGCCCCGCAGGACAGGGGGCGGTTGAAGCTTTCTTT.